This TCR beta chain was retrieved from a study of blood T cell repertoires in COVID-19. Study-wide background: The origin of the acute and convalescent COVID-19 samples was the United States, Italy and Spain. PBMCs, B-cell-depleted T cells, or T cells were the source of the cDNA or gDNA that made up the material.

Authors' processing steps: Nucleated cell counts were estimated from reference gene primer amplification. Sequenced by immunoSEQ multiplex PCR; TCRdb stores in-frame clones only, minus some. V and J calls plus clone size are reproduced from that table; the DNA served to infer D and trimming. The sample contains tens of thousands of clones, approximately 86% of which appear only once. Deletions cut 1 base from V and 14 bases from J, with 17 bases between. CDR3 length: 13 amino acids. Germline values: CDR1 LGHDT, CDR2 YNNKEL (reference sequence). The chain couples TRBV3-1 (or the pseudogene TRBV3-2) to TRBJ1-1, with a weak D call TRBD1 (5 bases). This receptor was taken from a human donor in a cohort sampled during active COVID-19. Sample: peripheral blood. DNA of the CDR3: TGTGCCAGCAGCCAAGGGGACGGAGGGCAGCGGTTCTTT. Protein: CASSQGDGGQRFF.